The 21 T cell receptor beta chains in this list originate from one sample, sequenced in a study of blood T cell repertoires in COVID-19. Profiling relied on immunoSEQ multiplex PCR, and the TCRdb table lists in-frame clones only, not all of them. The data show just over 60,000 clones, around 85% seen once. The source material was peripheral blood. These receptors were collected from a woman of 80 years or more with active or convalescent COVID-19.

The chain recombines TRBV5-6 with TRBJ1-2; D gene ambiguous. The CDR3 runs 16 residues. The germline CDR1 and CDR2 sequences are SGHDT and YYEEEE. V shed 2 bases and J shed 11 bases, with 25 bases lying between them. The CDR3 protein is CASSFFWTDGVISYTF. In nucleotides, the CDR3 is TGTGCCAGCAGCTTTTTCTGGACTGACGGGGTCATCAGTTACACCTTC.

The chain has TRBV11-2 and TRBJ2-5, with D possibly TRBD1 on 6 matching bases. Germline V gives CDR1 SGHAT, CDR2 FQNNGV. The CDR3 loop spans 15 amino acids. The germline V and J ends were trimmed by 5 bases and 5 bases, with 18 bases remaining between them. CDR3 in amino acids: CASSPLGNREETQYF. CDR3 in DNA: TGTGCCAGCAGCCCACTAGGGAACAGGGAGGAGACCCAGTACTTC.

This clone was counted ten times or more. This rearrangement joins TRBV5-1 to TRBJ2-1; D gene uncertain. CDR1 is SGHRS and CDR2 is YFSETQ in the germline V gene. The CDR3 is 13 residues long. The V end was cut by 0 bases, the J end by 7 bases, with 8 bases between. The CDR3 DNA sequence: TGCGCCAGCAGCTTGGATCCCGGGAATGAGCAGTTCTTC. This codes for CASSLDPGNEQFF. Based on the CDR3 plus reference TRBV5-1 and TRBJ2-1, the full variable domain is KAGVTQTPRYLIKTRGQQVTLSCSPISGHRSVSWYQQTPGQGLQFLFEYFSETQRNKGNFPGRFSGRQFSNSRSEMNVSTLELGDSALYLCASSLDPGNEQFFGPGTRLTVL.

The chain uses TRBV4-2 and TRBJ1-2; D remains ambiguous. The CDR3 is 15 residues long. V was trimmed by 0 bases and J by 2 bases, leaving 10 bases between them. CDR1 is LGHNA, CDR2 YNFKEQ, per germline. The CDR3: CASSQDLSGNYGYTF. The CDR3 DNA follows: TGTGCCAGCAGCCAAGATCTTTCAGGAAACTATGGCTACACCTTC.

In DNA, the CDR3 is TGCGCCAGCAGCTTCCGCCCGACAGGGGGCGGAGAGACCCAGTACTTC. Translated: CASSFRPTGGGETQYF. The rearrangement links TRBV5-1 to TRBJ2-5, with TRBD1 identical over 10 bases. V gave up 2 bases and J gave up 4 bases; unmatched junction bases: 8. The CDR3 contains 16 residues. Per the germline V gene, CDR1 is SGHRS and CDR2 is YFSETQ.

The CDR3 sequence is CASSYSQGRRNSPLHF. The CDR3 DNA follows: TGTGCCAGCAGTTACTCACAGGGTCGCCGAAATTCACCCCTCCACTTT. The genes are TRBV6-5 and TRBJ1-6; TRBD1 might be the D (6 bases). This CDR3 spans 16 amino acids. Germline lookup yields CDR1 MNHEY and CDR2 SVGAGI. Deletions cut 0 bases from V and 7 bases from J, with 13 bases between.

This clone was detected a few times. J is TRBJ1-1 and V is TRBV6-4; D is undetermined. Looked up from germline, CDR1 is MRHNA and CDR2 is SNTAGT. This CDR3 is built from 13 residues. V lost 4 bases and J lost 5, with 11 bases in between. CDR3 coding DNA: TGTGCCAGCAGTGTTGCGGCAATGACTGAAGCTTTCTTT. It codes for CASSVAAMTEAFF.

Remarks on this clone: This CDR3 is also generated by other DNA sequences in the sample. As DNA, the CDR3 is TGCGCCAGCAGCTTGGGGGGCCTCTCCTACAATGAGCAGTTCTTC. Translating gives CASSLGGLSYNEQFF. The chain is built from TRBV5-1 and TRBJ2-1; D may be TRBD1 (5 bases). This CDR3 has 15 amino acids. The ends were cut back, 0 bases at V and 0 bases at J, with 7 bases in the middle. The germline CDR1 and CDR2 sequences are SGHRS and YFSETQ.

The CDR3 DNA follows: TGTGCCAGCTCACCATCGGGACAGGGAAACACCATATATTTT. Translated: CASSPSGQGNTIYF. The V gene is TRBV18, the J gene TRBJ1-3; TRBD1 matches at 7 bases. In germline, CDR1 is KGHSH, CDR2 LQKENI. Trimming took 2 bases from V and 4 from J; bases not matched to a gene: 2. The CDR3 is made up of 14 amino acids.

The table lists this clone with a few counts. V and J are TRBV6-2 or TRBV6-3 and TRBJ1-4; D is undetermined. CDR3 length: 13 residues. Germline V gene sequence: CDR1 MNHEY, CDR2 SVGEGT. V dropped 2 bases and J dropped 7 bases, with 8 bases sitting between them. In nucleotides, the CDR3 is TGTGCCAGCAGTTACGAGATCCTTGAAAAACTGTTTTTT. The encoded protein is CASSYEILEKLFF.

The rearrangement links TRBV5-6 to TRBJ1-1; D unclear. Looked up from germline, CDR1 is SGHDT and CDR2 is YYEEEE. This CDR3 comprises 13 residues. V was pared by 1 base and J by 5 bases, with 9 bases between. The DNA of the CDR3 is TGTGCCAGCAGCTTGATTCCGGGGACTGAAGCTTTCTTT. Residues: CASSLIPGTEAFF. The full variable domain, with the rest looked up from reference TRBV5-6 and TRBJ1-1, is DAGVTQSPTHLIKTRGQQVTLRCSPKSGHDTVSWYQQALGQGPQFIFQYYEEEERQRGNFPDRFSGHQFPNYSSELNVNALLLGDSALYLCASSLIPGTEAFFGQGTRLTVV.

J is TRBJ1-1 and V is TRBV5-1; perhaps TRBD1 as D (6 bases). The length of the CDR3 is 14 residues. Looked up from germline, CDR1 is SGHRS and CDR2 is YFSETQ. Trimming left V 3 bases short and J 1 base short, with 10 bases between. This chain's CDR3 is CASSSLGANTEAFF. The CDR3 nucleotides read TGCGCCAGCAGCTCCTTGGGGGCGAACACTGAAGCTTTCTTT. The whole variable domain, remainder taken from reference TRBV5-1 and TRBJ1-1, is KAGVTQTPRYLIKTRGQQVTLSCSPISGHRSVSWYQQTPGQGLQFLFEYFSETQRNKGNFPGRFSGRQFSNSRSEMNVSTLELGDSALYLCASSSLGANTEAFFGQGTRLTVV.

This clone has just one count. The V and J genes are TRBV5-1 and TRBJ2-1; TRBD2 might be the D (6 bases). The CDR3 is 15 amino acids. V gave up 4 bases and J gave up 0 bases, with 11 bases separating them. The germline CDR1 and CDR2 sequences are SGHRS and YFSETQ. CDR3 coding DNA: TGCGCCAGCAGCCGACAGACTAGCTCCTACAATGAGCAGTTCTTC. Protein: CASSRQTSSYNEQFF.

This CDR3 reads CASSFRDRGYGYTF. CDR3 DNA sequence: TGTGCCAGCAGTTTCCGGGACAGGGGGTATGGCTACACCTTC. The genes are TRBV7-2 and TRBJ1-2; 11 nucleotides line up with TRBD1. The CDR3 has 14 residues. In germline, CDR1 is SGHTA, CDR2 FQGNSA. J lost 5 bases, V lost 6 bases, and 5 bases had no gene match.

In this sample, this clone turned up a few times. V gene TRBV7-3 combines with J gene TRBJ1-6; D ambiguous. Germline values: CDR1 SGHTA, CDR2 FQGTGA. Trimming shortened V by 5 bases and J by 7 bases, and 6 bases separated the two germline ends. The CDR3 covers 12 residues. The CDR3 DNA is TGTGCCAGCAGCGCCACAAATTCACCCCTCCACTTT. As protein: CASSATNSPLHF. Complete variable domain (other parts from reference TRBV7-3 and TRBJ1-6): GAGVSQTPSNKVTEKGKYVELRCDPISGHTALYWYRQSLGQGPEFLIYFQGTGAADDSGLPNDRFFAVRPEGSVSTLKIQRTERGDSAVYLCASSATNSPLHFGNGTRLTVT.

The CDR3 bases are TGCGCCAGCAGCTCCAATACCGGGACAGGGGTCTATGGCTACACCTTC. It yields the protein CASSSNTGTGVYGYTF. The rearrangement joins TRBV5-1 to TRBJ1-2; 10 nucleotides line up with TRBD1. CDR1 is SGHRS and CDR2 is YFSETQ in the germline V gene. CDR3 length: 16 amino acids. V trimming: 3 bases; J trimming: 4 bases; junction bases outside the gene matches: 9.

This chain uses TRBV18 with TRBJ1-5; 7 nucleotides align to TRBD1. V dropped 3 bases and J dropped 3; count of bases not matched to a gene: 8. The CDR3 spans 16 residues. Germline loops: CDR1 KGHSH, CDR2 LQKENI. CDR3 amino acids: CASSPSGQLPNQPQHF. In DNA form, the CDR3 reads TGTGCCAGCTCACCCTCGGGACAGCTACCCAATCAGCCCCAGCATTTT.

The V call is TRBV6-5, the J call TRBJ2-7; weak D call: TRBD1 (6 bases). CDR1 is MNHEY, CDR2 SVGAGI, per germline. Trimming cost V 4 bases and J 6 bases, with 10 bases left between them. The CDR3 spans 12 residues. For the CDR3, the DNA is TGTGCCAGCAGTTTTACAGGGACCGAGCAGTACTTC. Residues: CASSFTGTEQYF.

The V and J genes are TRBV2 and TRBJ1-3; tentatively, D is TRBD1 (5 bases). From germline, CDR1 is SNHLY and CDR2 FYNNEI. Trimming took off 6 bases at V and 2 bases at J, with 11 bases between the two ends. This CDR3 comprises 14 residues. This CDR3 reads CASRPGLAGNTIYF. The CDR3 DNA reads as TGTGCCAGCAGACCGGGACTGGCTGGAAACACCATATATTTT.

This chain connects TRBV5-6 to TRBJ1-4, with D maybe TRBD1 (5 bases). V was cut by 2 bases and J by 1 base, with 12 bases left in between. This CDR3 contains 16 residues. In germline, CDR1 is SGHDT, CDR2 YYEEEE. CDR3 sequence (DNA): TGTGCCAGCAGCTTAAGGCAGGGCGGAACTAATGAAAAACTGTTTTTT. This sequence encodes CASSLRQGGTNEKLFF. Drawing the rest from reference TRBV5-6 and TRBJ1-4, the complete variable domain is DAGVTQSPTHLIKTRGQQVTLRCSPKSGHDTVSWYQQALGQGPQFIFQYYEEEERQRGNFPDRFSGHQFPNYSSELNVNALLLGDSALYLCASSLRQGGTNEKLFFGSGTQLSVL.

The rearrangement uses TRBV19 and TRBJ1-2; 8 bases align to TRBD1. The CDR3 contains 11 residues. Per germline, CDR1 LNHDA and CDR2 SQIVND (reference sequence). V lost 11 bases to trimming and J lost 6 bases; unmatched junction nucleotides: 5. The CDR3: CAGQGFDGYTF. The CDR3 DNA reads as TGTGCCGGACAGGGCTTTGATGGCTACACCTTC.